The TCR beta chain described here comes from a study of identical twins. This clonotype was observed many times. Via MiXCR, TCRdb re-called the 5' RACE reads, giving one row per CDR3 protein. In the table there are a few hundred thousand distinct CDR3 sequences, 9.6% of which are singletons. The CDR3 is 15 residues long. After removal of 5 bases from V and 1 base from J, the junction contained 6 bases not matched to a gene. From germline, CDR1 is SEHNR and CDR2 FQNEAQ (reference sequence). These data are also associated with another study on yellow fever vaccine responses in identical twins.

The sequence came from a woman under 30 in good health. The sequenced sample was PBMCs. The V and J genes are TRBV7-9 and TRBJ2-5, with 8 positions matching TRBD1. The chain's CDR3 is CASSRTGNPQETQYF. CDR3 coding DNA: TGTGCCAGCAGCAGGACAGGGAATCCCCAAGAGACCCAGTACTTC.